This TCR beta chain was identified during a study of blood T cell repertoires in COVID-19. Study context: Spain, Italy and the United States supplied samples that represented acute and convalescent COVID-19.

Some clones are missing from TCRdb's copy, which holds only in-frame ones; the method was immunoSEQ multiplex PCR. Seen here are about 150,000 clones, 86% observed once, and the top ten hold about 7%. With 3 bases removed from V and 0 bases from J, the gap between germline ends came to 12 bases. Per the germline V gene, CDR1 is SGHNT and CDR2 is YYREEE (reference sequence). The CDR3 runs to 15 residues. This TCR came from a middle-aged man with active or convalescent COVID-19. The chain combines TRBV5-4 with TRBJ1-1; perhaps TRBD1 as D (6 bases). Sequenced input: peripheral blood. The CDR3 protein is CASSSRTDMNTEAFF. The CDR3 nucleotides read TGTGCCAGCAGCTCCCGGACAGACATGAACACTGAAGCTTTCTTT.